A selection of T cell receptor beta chains follows, all from one sample in a study of blood T cell repertoires in COVID-19. The repertoire was sequenced with immunoSEQ multiplex PCR; TCRdb's copy has only in-frame clones and lacks some. Among 300,000 to 450,000 clones, around 90% were seen once, and the ten largest hold 3%. Input material: peripheral blood. These receptors were taken from a human donor in a cohort sampled during active COVID-19. Each CDR3 is given with its conserved first and last residue. The D gene is left open where the match is weak. Only some rows state a clone size, as once, few, many or a class for expanded clones.

v_call	clone_size	j_call	d_call	cdr3_nt	cdr3_aa
TRBV5-1	few	TRBJ2-3	.	TGCGCCAGCAGCTTCTCCTACAGGGTAGGGGGCACAGATACGCAGTATTTT	CASSFSYRVGGTDTQYF
TRBV18	.	TRBJ2-7	TRBD1	TGTGCCAGCTCACCGACCGGGACAGGGCACGGCGAGCAGTACTTC	CASSPTGTGHGEQYF
TRBV7-9	.	TRBJ2-1	TRBD1	TGTGCCAGCAGCCCCCGGACAGGGGTAAATGAGCAGTTCTTC	CASSPRTGVNEQFF
TRBV11-3	.	TRBJ1-1	.	TGTGCCAGCAGCTTGGGGGCGAACACTGAAGCTTTCTTT	CASSLGANTEAFF
TRBV29-1	.	TRBJ2-1	.	TGCAGCGTTCGGGACAAGGGGAATGAGCAGTTCTTC	CSVRDKGNEQFF
TRBV2	.	TRBJ1-4	.	TGTGCCAGCAGTGAAGATCCGGGGTCTAATGAAAAACTGTTTTTT	CASSEDPGSNEKLFF
TRBV7-9	few	TRBJ1-1	.	TGTGCCAGCAGCCCATCCGGCACTGAAGCTTTCTTT	CASSPSGTEAFF
TRBV15	.	TRBJ2-5	.	TGTGCCACCAGCAGAGATCCAGGGCTTGAGACCCAGTACTTC	CATSRDPGLETQYF
TRBV7-3	once	TRBJ1-2	.	TGTGCCAGCAGCCCTTCAACCGGGGAACGAGGTGGCTACACCTTC	CASSPSTGERGGYTF
TRBV5-4	.	TRBJ2-2	TRBD1	TGTGCCAGCAGCGTACAGGGGAGTGCCGGGGAGCTGTTTTTT	CASSVQGSAGELFF
TRBV5-1	.	TRBJ2-7	.	TGCGCCAGCAGCTCCATTGGAGGGAATCTGGACGAGCAGTACTTC	CASSSIGGNLDEQYF
TRBV7-3	.	TRBJ2-1	TRBD2	TGTGCCAGCAGCTTCGGCGGGAGCGGGCAAACCTACAATGAGCAGTTCTTC	CASSFGGSGQTYNEQFF
TRBV9	once	TRBJ2-7	TRBD2	TGTGCCAGCAGCGCGGGGCTAGCGGGGGGTTCCCAATACTTC	CASSAGLAGGSQYF
TRBV4-1	once	TRBJ2-1	TRBD2	TGCGCCAGCAGCCAACTAGCGGGAGGCAATGAGCAGTTCTTC	CASSQLAGGNEQFF
TRBV19	.	TRBJ1-4	.	TGTGCCAGTAGTATCAGGGGAACTAATGAAAAACTGTTTTTT	CASSIRGTNEKLFF
TRBV19	.	TRBJ2-4	TRBD2	TGTGCCAGTAGTAAACTAGCGGGGGGGCGCGATGGAAGGATAGGAAACATTCAGTACTTC	CASSKLAGGRDGRIGNIQYF